These T cell receptor beta chains were read from a single sample in a study of T cell repertoires in cytomegalovirus infection. Their specific antigens are unknown. MiXCR, run by TCRdb on the reads, gives a single entry per CDR3 protein. The profile shows about 470,000 distinct CDR3 sequences, about 44% of them singletons. The starting material was cultured PBMCs, obtained from culture after CMV antigen stimulation. The receptors stem from a human donor in good health (CMV status not recorded). Some clones in this sample may be carry-over from other donors' samples. CDR3s include the opening cysteine and the closing phenylalanine or tryptophan. D genes are given only for firm matches. The listing skips clone size in some rows; elsewhere it reads once, few, many or a size class.

D | J | V | size | DNA | CDR3
NA | TRBJ2-7 | TRBV6-2/TRBV6-3 | few | TGTGCCAGCAGTTACTCCGGACTTTACTACGAGCAGTACTTC | CASSYSGLYYEQYF
NA | TRBJ1-1 | TRBV12-3/TRBV12-4 | NA | TGTGCCAGCAGTTCCCAGAAGGGGAGCACTGAAGCTTTCTTT | CASSSQKGSTEAFF
TRBD1 | TRBJ1-3 | TRBV7-2 | few | TGTGCCAGCAGCTTACCCAACAGGGGAATCAGCTCTGGAAACACCATATATTTT | CASSLPNRGISSGNTIYF
NA | TRBJ1-4 | TRBV15 | few | TGTGCCACCAGCAGAGATTCGCGGAATGAAAAACTGTTTTTT | CATSRDSRNEKLFF
NA | TRBJ2-2 | TRBV7-6 | NA | TGTGCCAGCAGCCAGGGACTGTCGAACACCGGGGAGCTGTTTTTT | CASSQGLSNTGELFF
NA | TRBJ1-6 | TRBV19 | NA | TGTGCCAGTAGTATTGATATCTGGGACTTGTATTCACCCCTCCACTTT | CASSIDIWDLYSPLHF
NA | TRBJ1-6 | TRBV7-8 | NA | TGCGGCAGTGGGGGAGATAATTCACCCCTCCACTTT | CGSGGDNSPLHF
TRBD2 | TRBJ2-1 | TRBV2 | many | TGTGCCAGCGGATCAGCGGGGTATGCGGAGCAGTTCTTC | CASGSAGYAEQFF
NA | TRBJ2-5 | TRBV5-6 | NA | TGTGCCAGCAGCTTACTAGAGCGGGAGACCCAGTACTTC | CASSLLERETQYF
NA | TRBJ2-5 | TRBV7-2 | NA | TGTGCCAGCACCCGAAGAGGGCACGCCCAAGAGACCCAGTACTTC | CASTRRGHAQETQYF
NA | TRBJ2-3 | TRBV11-2 | NA | TGTGCCAGCAACACTAGGGAGCCGGAGGGCACAGATACGCAGTATTTT | CASNTREPEGTDTQYF
NA | TRBJ1-5 | TRBV6-2/TRBV6-3 | NA | TGTGCCAGCAGTTACTCAGTCCCTAATCAGCCCCAGCATTTT | CASSYSVPNQPQHF
NA | TRBJ2-7 | TRBV12-3/TRBV12-4 | few | TGTGCCTCGAGTTATGGATCCTACGAGCAGTACTTC | CASSYGSYEQYF
NA | TRBJ2-1 | TRBV15 | NA | TGTGCCACCAGCACAGAGATCGGAGGAACAACTCGCGACAATGAGCAGTTCTTC | CATSTEIGGTTRDNEQFF
NA | TRBJ2-1 | TRBV7-2 | few | TGTGCCAGCAGCTGGAACTCCTACAATGAGCAGTTCTTC | CASSWNSYNEQFF
NA | TRBJ2-2 | TRBV28 | NA | TGTGCCAGCAGTGTACTCCTAAACACCGGGGAGCTGTTTTTT | CASSVLLNTGELFF
NA | TRBJ2-1 | TRBV7-2 | many | TGTGCCAGCAGCGTTCCGGTGGGGAGAGGGGTTTACAATGAGCAGTTCTTC | CASSVPVGRGVYNEQFF
TRBD1 | TRBJ2-3 | TRBV6-1 | few | TGTGCCACCAAACAACAGGGGGATACGCAGTATTTT | CATKQQGDTQYF
TRBD2 | TRBJ2-1 | TRBV6-1 | few | TGTGCCAGCAGGGGCGGGGGGCTGGATGAGCAGTTCTTC | CASRGGGLDEQFF
NA | TRBJ2-7 | TRBV6-2/TRBV6-3 | NA | TGTGCCAGCAGTTACTCGATTCGGGTAGCGGAAAATATGGACGAGCAGTACTTC | CASSYSIRVAENMDEQYF
TRBD1 | TRBJ2-3 | TRBV6-6 | few | TGTGCCAGCAGTGGAACGGGACAGTCCACAGATACGCAGTATTTT | CASSGTGQSTDTQYF
NA | TRBJ2-7 | TRBV7-6 | few | TGTGCCAGCAGCATTCTTACAGGGCCAAGCTCCTACGAGCAGTACTTC | CASSILTGPSSYEQYF
TRBD2 | TRBJ2-5 | TRBV7-6 | few | TGTGCCAGCAGCTTGGCTAGCGGGGGGGTAGAGACCCAGTACTTC | CASSLASGGVETQYF
TRBD1 | TRBJ1-2 | TRBV12-5 | NA | TGTGCTAGTGGCAGGGGGGGAGGGGGGAGTTATGGCTACACCTTC | CASGRGGGGSYGYTF
NA | TRBJ1-2 | TRBV7-8 | few | TGTGCCAGCAGCCCCCTGAGGTTGACGGAGCTGTATGGCTACACCTTC | CASSPLRLTELYGYTF
TRBD2 | TRBJ2-5 | TRBV11-2 | NA | TGTGCCAGCAGCTCTCGGACTAGCGGGGGCCAATGGACCCAGTACTTC | CASSSRTSGGQWTQYF
TRBD2 | TRBJ2-5 | TRBV12-3/TRBV12-4 | NA | TGTGCCAGCAGCCAAACCCGACTAGCGGGGGAAGAGACCCAGTACTTC | CASSQTRLAGEETQYF